This T cell receptor (beta chain) was identified in a study of blood T cell repertoires in COVID-19. Study context: Sites across the United States, Italy and Spain contributed samples from acute and convalescent COVID-19. PBMCs, B-cell-depleted T cells, or T cells provided the cDNA or gDNA that made up the material.

As handled by the study authors: Amplification with reference gene primers provided the estimates of nucleated cell counts. Generated by immunoSEQ multiplex PCR, the TCRdb table keeps only in-frame clones and is missing some. The V and J calls and clone size were taken over from that table, and D and trimming were inferred from the DNA. This sample has 140,000 to 150,000 clones; roughly 89% occur once, and the top ten carry 0.8% to 0.95%. Germline trimming cut 11 bases from V and 5 bases from J; bases unmatched to any gene: 3. This CDR3 is 10 amino acids long. From germline, CDR1 is MNHEY and CDR2 SMNVEV (reference sequence).

The clonotype comes from a woman aged 50 to 65 with acute or convalescent COVID-19. The sequenced sample was peripheral blood. The chain joins TRBV27 to TRBJ2-7, with TRBD2 identical over 7 bases. The CDR3 coding sequence is TGTGCCGCGGGAGCTAACGAGCAGTACTTC. Its protein product is CAAGANEQYF.